This passage covers 17 T cell receptor beta chains from one sample sequenced in a study of cytomegalovirus exposure and HLA in healthy donors. Primers: 60 Vbeta forward and 13 Jbeta reverse. Assay used: immunoSEQ multiplex PCR; TCRdb lists only in-frame clones, some missing. The profile shows 110,000 to 150,000 clones, around a tenth of them singletons. Sequenced sample: PBMCs. Receptor source: a man between 45 and 60 years old in good health and CMV-seronegative.

This chain links TRBV11-2 with TRBJ2-1, with 11 bases lining up with TRBD2. Germline CDR1 and CDR2: SGHAT and FQNNGV. This CDR3 comprises 17 residues. V dropped 5 bases and J dropped 4; count of bases not matched to a gene: 10. The CDR3 bases are TGTGCCAGCAGCCACACTAGCGGGAGCGGGATGTACAATGAGCAGTTCTTC. It is translated as CASSHTSGSGMYNEQFF.

This clone was observed a handful of times. This chain's CDR3 is CASSLGGSGTTGGTQYF. CDR3 DNA sequence: TGTGCCAGCAGCTTAGGTGGTAGCGGCACCACCGGCGGGACCCAGTACTTC. The chain employs TRBV7-2 and TRBJ2-5; TRBD2 is a possible D gene (6 bases). V was trimmed by 1 base and J by 7 bases, leaving 22 bases between them. The CDR3 has 17 amino acids. Looked up from germline, CDR1 is SGHTA and CDR2 is FQGNSA.

This chain uses TRBV29-1 with TRBJ2-3, with 9 nucleotides matching TRBD2. The CDR3 totals 16 residues. The germline CDR1 and CDR2 sequences are SQVTM and ANQGSEA. The trim removed 3 bases at V and 5 bases at J, leaving 12 bases unmatched. CDR3 residues: CSVEVVAGVYVDTQYF. The CDR3 DNA reads as TGCAGCGTTGAGGTTGTAGCGGGAGTATATGTAGATACGCAGTATTTT.

This clone was seen more than once but under ten times. This chain links TRBV6-6 with TRBJ2-1; TRBD2 agrees at 11 bases. This CDR3 has 15 residues. The germline CDR1 and CDR2 sequences are MNHNY and SVGAGI (reference sequence). After removal of 6 bases from V and 7 bases from J, the junction contained 8 bases not matched to a gene. In DNA, the CDR3 is TGTGCCAGCAGACTTAGCGGGAGGGCCGGGAATGAGCAGTTCTTC. Translation: CASRLSGRAGNEQFF.

This clone was seen once. The chain employs TRBV5-4 and TRBJ2-6; TRBD1 is a possible D gene (5 bases). There are 14 residues in the CDR3. The ends were cut back, 7 bases at V and 3 bases at J, with 11 bases in the middle. Germline lookup yields CDR1 SGHNT and CDR2 YYREEE (reference sequence). This CDR3 reads CASSRVGGANVLTF. The CDR3 nucleotides are TGTGCCAGCTCCAGGGTTGGTGGGGCCAACGTCCTGACTTTC.

This rearrangement joins TRBV29-1 to TRBJ2-5; perhaps TRBD1 as D (5 bases). V was pared by 1 base and J by 2 bases, with 5 bases between. The CDR3 consists of 12 residues. Germline CDR1 and CDR2: SQVTM and ANQGSEA. CDR3 sequence (DNA): TGCAGCGTTGAAGGACAGCAAGAGACCCAGTACTTC. Amino acids: CSVEGQQETQYF.

J is TRBJ2-2 and V is TRBV7-3; maybe TRBD1 (6 bases). The CDR3 is 16 amino acids. CDR1 is SGHTA, CDR2 FQGTGA, per germline. The V end was cut by 5 bases, the J end by 7 bases, with 20 bases between. CDR3 coding DNA: TGTGCCAGCAGCCCCAGGGGCATTGGTTTTATCGGGGAGCTGTTTTTT. As protein: CASSPRGIGFIGELFF.

The gene calls are TRBV7-3 and TRBJ2-2; D gene uncertain. CDR1 is SGHTA, CDR2 FQGTGA, per germline. This CDR3 contains 14 residues. With 8 bases removed from V and 0 bases from J, the gap between germline ends came to 10 bases. The CDR3 DNA sequence: TGTGCCAGCGGTGGTAGTCCGAACACCGGGGAGCTGTTTTTT. It is translated as CASGGSPNTGELFF.

This clone was recorded a few times. This rearrangement joins TRBV9 to TRBJ1-1; 7 bases fit TRBD1. Per the germline V gene, CDR1 is SGDLS and CDR2 is YYNGEE. With V trimmed by 0 bases and J by 1 base, 6 bases remained unmatched. CDR3 length: 16 amino acids. CDR3 coding DNA: TGTGCCAGCAGCGTAGCTAAGGCAGGGGGGAACACTGAAGCTTTCTTT. Translated, it gives CASSVAKAGGNTEAFF.

The rearrangement links TRBV18 to TRBJ1-4; TRBD1 agrees at 8 bases. Unmatched junction bases numbered 7, after V lost 3 bases and J lost 7 bases. Germline V gene sequence: CDR1 KGHSH, CDR2 LQKENI. The length of the CDR3 is 15 residues. The CDR3 is CASSPLGQGAEKLFF. In nucleotides, the CDR3 is TGTGCCAGCTCACCCCTGGGGCAGGGGGCTGAAAAACTGTTTTTT. Using reference TRBV18 and TRBJ1-4 for the parts outside the CDR3, the full variable domain is NAGVMQNPRHLVRRRGQEARLRCSPMKGHSHVYWYRQLPEEGLKFMVYLQKENIIDESGMPKERFSAEFPKEGPSILRIQQVVRGDSAAYFCASSPLGQGAEKLFFGSGTQLSVL.

The V call is TRBV5-1, the J call TRBJ2-1; TRBD2 aligns across 11 bases. Trimming removed 0 bases from V and 4 bases from J; junction bases left unmatched: 6. The CDR3 is 17 amino acids. The germline gives CDR1 SGHRS, CDR2 YFSETQ. This chain's CDR3 is CASSLGGTSGVYNEQFF. The CDR3 nucleotides are TGCGCCAGCAGCTTGGGAGGGACTAGCGGAGTTTACAATGAGCAGTTCTTC.

In its sample, this clone was seen a few times. This rearrangement joins TRBV25-1 to TRBJ2-5; D unresolved. The germline CDR1 and CDR2 sequences are MGHDK and SYGVNS. V was clipped by 3 bases and J by 1 base, with 12 bases between them. The CDR3 is made up of 15 amino acids. The CDR3, as DNA: TGTGCCAGCAGTGATCCGGTCCTTGGCCAAGAGACCCAGTACTTC. Translating it yields CASSDPVLGQETQYF.

This clone was seen a few times. The gene calls are TRBV6-5 and TRBJ2-7, with TRBD2 matching 8 bases. Trimming cost V 3 bases and J 5 bases; bases outside gene matches: 6. This CDR3 is 14 amino acids long. CDR1 is MNHEY, CDR2 SVGAGI, per germline. This chain's CDR3 is CASSYLGLADEQYF. CDR3 coding DNA: TGTGCCAGCAGTTATCTTGGACTAGCCGACGAGCAGTACTTC.

A few counts support this clone. The CDR3 region has the DNA TGTGCCAGCAGCTTGGGGCAGGGCAATCTCCACGAGCAGTACTTC. As protein: CASSLGQGNLHEQYF. The rearrangement links TRBV5-4 to TRBJ2-7, with TRBD1 as a possible D gene (5 bases). This CDR3 contains 15 residues. V was trimmed by 0 bases and J by 5 bases, leaving 15 bases between them. Germline V gene data show CDR1 as SGHNT and CDR2 as YYREEE (reference sequence). Using reference TRBV5-4 and TRBJ2-7 for the parts outside the CDR3, the full variable domain is ETGVTQSPTHLIKTRGQQVTLRCSSQSGHNTVSWYQQALGQGPQFIFQYYREEENGRGNFPPRFSGLQFPNYSSELNVNALELDDSALYLCASSLGQGNLHEQYFGPGTRLTVT.

This clone has just one count. One junction end does not reproduce the germline sequence, and a read error may be involved. Different DNA sequences within this sample yield the same CDR3. This chain connects TRBV30 to TRBJ2-2, with D possibly TRBD1 on 6 matching bases. The CDR3 has 13 residues. CDR1 and CDR2 (germline): GTSNPN, SVGIG (reference sequence). CDR3 DNA sequence: TGTGCCTGGGCGCCTTCGGCGGCAGGGGAACTGTTTTTT. It codes for CAWAPSAAGELFF.

The V call is TRBV10-1, the J call TRBJ2-7; D is perhaps TRBD2 (6 bases). Germline V gives CDR1 WNHNN, CDR2 SYGVQD (reference sequence). The CDR3 spans 13 residues. Trimming took off 1 base at V and 9 bases at J, with 13 bases between the two ends. CDR3 amino acids: CASSEWPDGGQYF. In DNA, the CDR3 is TGCGCCAGCAGTGAGTGGCCCGACGGGGGGCAGTACTTC.

This clone was counted only a few times. The rearrangement uses TRBV27 and TRBJ1-1; 8 bases line up with TRBD1. With V trimmed by 4 bases and J by 4 bases, 8 bases remained unmatched. Germline V CDR1 and CDR2: MNHEY, SMNVEV (reference sequence). The CDR3 totals 15 residues. The CDR3 loop is CASSSRHRGTTEAFF. The CDR3 coding sequence is TGTGCCAGCAGTTCACGTCACAGGGGGACCACTGAAGCTTTCTTT.